The 24 T cell receptor beta chains below come from one sample, sequenced in a study of T-cell reconstitution after alpha-beta-depleted transplantation in children (dated by TCRdb to about 2016). Libraries came from PCR. Reads for this sample came from an Illumina HiSeq 2500. To normalize quantification of the TCRbeta repertoire, the TCR libraries were built with molecular barcoding that relied on unique molecular identifiers. TCRdb trimmed public reads at Q25 via fastp, called clones via MiXCR and kept in-frame beta chains. CDR3 protein sequences are deduplicated, and each keeps its most common genes and DNA. The sample has approximately 110,000 distinct CDR3 sequences on record, about 9.3% of them singletons. The ten largest clonotypes hold around 35% of the sample. The treatment or condition label of this sample denotes: allogeneic hematopoietic cell transplantation with graft depleted of TCRalphabeta T cells and CD19 B cells.

Material: PBMCs, obtained before TCRalphabeta/CD19-depleted stem cell transplant. The receptors come from a boy under 10 years old with acute lymphoblastic leukemia, due to receive a stem cell transplant.

Only a few counts were recorded for this clonotype. V is TRBV3-1 and J is TRBJ1-2; D gene unclear. CDR1 is LGHDT, CDR2 YNNKEL, per germline (reference sequence). Trimming pared 7 bases from V and 4 bases from J, leaving 13 bases between. The CDR3 extends over 13 amino acids. The CDR3 protein is CASTLDGSYGYTF. As DNA, the CDR3 is TGTGCCAGCACCCTGGACGGGAGCTATGGCTACACCTTC.

The chain employs TRBV20-1 and TRBJ1-1, with TRBD1 identical over 7 bases. Looked up from germline, CDR1 is DFQATT and CDR2 is SNEGSKA (reference sequence). With V trimmed by 5 bases and J by 6 bases, 9 bases remained unmatched. The CDR3 totals 13 residues. CDR3 in DNA: TGCAGTGCTCGGACAGGCGGAATCCCTGAAGCTTTCTTT. This codes for CSARTGGIPEAFF.

This clonotype was observed many times. This chain links TRBV12-3 or TRBV12-4 with TRBJ1-1; 7 nucleotides match TRBD1. The CDR3 runs to 14 residues. Trimming took 5 bases from V and 3 from J; bases not matched to a gene: 6. The chain's CDR3 is CASSRGQFDTEAFF. The CDR3 region has the DNA TGTGCCAGCAGTCGGGGACAGTTTGACACTGAAGCTTTCTTT.

This clonotype was picked up a small number of times. The chain links TRBV2 to TRBJ2-5; the match to TRBD1 covers 11 bases. This CDR3 has 15 residues. Germline-derived CDR1 and CDR2 are SNHLY and FYNNEI. Trimming at V came to 8 bases and at J to 5 bases, leaving 10 bases not matched to a gene. DNA of the CDR3: TGTGCCAGCGGAAGGGACAGGGGGTCGGGGGAGACCCAGTACTTC. It codes for CASGRDRGSGETQYF.

This clonotype has more than one count but fewer than ten. CDR3 coding DNA: TGTGCCAGCAGGAGACAGGGGCAATCCCAAGAGACCCAGTACTTC. Translation: CASRRQGQSQETQYF. V usage is TRBV28 and J usage is TRBJ2-5, with 8 bases matching TRBD1. The ends lost 6 bases at V and 1 base at J; junction bases unmatched: 7. This CDR3 region has 15 residues. CDR1 and CDR2 from the germline V gene are MDHEN and SYDVKM.

This clonotype was picked up many times. The genes are TRBV6-5 and TRBJ1-4; 10 nucleotides align to TRBD1. CDR1 and CDR2 (germline): MNHEY, SVGAGI. The CDR3 is 14 amino acids. The V segment lost 6 bases and the J segment 8 bases; nucleotides outside the gene matches: 6. The CDR3 nucleotides read TGTGCCAGCAGAGGGGACAGGGGAGTCGAAAAACTGTTTTTT. This encodes CASRGDRGVEKLFF.

A few counts support this clonotype. The rearrangement uses TRBV6-1 and TRBJ1-5; 10 nucleotides agree with TRBD1. The CDR3 is 15 amino acids. Germline V gene data show CDR1 as MNHNS and CDR2 as SASEGT. V trimming: 7 bases; J trimming: 5 bases; junction bases outside the gene matches: 8. The CDR3 DNA reads as TGTGCCAGCAATAAGGACAGGGGGAAACATCAGCCCCAGCATTTT. As protein: CASNKDRGKHQPQHF.

The chain couples TRBV5-1 to TRBJ2-3; 7 bases match TRBD2. The CDR3 sequence is 16 residues long. J was trimmed by 7 bases and V by 2 bases; bases with no gene match: 13. CDR1 SGHRS and CDR2 YFSETQ come from the germline V gene. The CDR3 loop is CASSLQRGRAGNTQYF. In DNA, the CDR3 is TGCGCCAGCAGCTTACAACGGGGGAGGGCCGGAAATACGCAGTATTTT.

This clonotype was counted a few times. This rearrangement joins TRBV20-1 to TRBJ1-5; no firm D call. CDR1 and CDR2 (germline): DFQATT, SNEGSKA (reference sequence). The CDR3 covers 14 residues. The V gene lost 5 bases and the J gene lost 0 bases, with 11 bases spanning the gap. The CDR3 is CSAGLFYSNQPQHF. The DNA for the CDR3 is TGCAGTGCTGGTTTATTTTATAGCAATCAGCCCCAGCATTTT.

This clonotype was seen a few times. The V call is TRBV27, the J call TRBJ2-7; 7 nucleotides agree with TRBD2. Germline lookup yields CDR1 MNHEY and CDR2 SMNVEV (reference sequence). The CDR3 is made up of 14 amino acids. V gave up 3 bases and J gave up 2 bases; unmatched junction bases: 4. CDR3 protein: CASSFGAGAYEQYF. The CDR3 region has the DNA TGTGCCAGCAGTTTTGGGGCGGGAGCCTACGAGCAGTACTTC.

This clonotype was detected many times. The rearrangement uses TRBV14 and TRBJ2-1, with 15 bases that match TRBD2. Germline V gives CDR1 SGHDN, CDR2 FVKESK. The trim removed 5 bases at V and 10 bases at J, leaving 3 bases unmatched. The CDR3 has 14 amino acids. DNA of the CDR3: TGTGCCAGCAGCTGGACTAGCGGGAGGGCAGAGCAGTTCTTC. It encodes CASSWTSGRAEQFF.

The genes are TRBV20-1 and TRBJ2-4; TRBD2 matches at 7 bases. This CDR3 spans 13 amino acids. Losses at the gene ends were 3 bases for V and 10 bases for J; bases not matched to a gene: 9. Germline V gene sequence: CDR1 DFQATT, CDR2 SNEGSKA (reference sequence). CDR3 sequence: CSARGLAEEIQYF. The CDR3 nucleotides read TGCAGTGCTAGGGGGCTAGCGGAGGAAATTCAGTACTTC.

The sample holds a few counts of this clonotype. This chain links TRBV2 with TRBJ2-1; D unclear. Per the germline V gene, CDR1 is SNHLY and CDR2 is FYNNEI. The CDR3 is made up of 18 amino acids. Trimming removed 8 bases at V and 5 bases at J, with 28 bases between. In DNA, the CDR3 is TGTGCCAGCCAGGTGATTGTAGGATCGGACGCGGCGAACAATGAGCAGTTCTTC. Its protein is CASQVIVGSDAANNEQFF.

The chain joins TRBV6-9 to TRBJ1-2, with 7 nucleotides matching TRBD1. Germline V gives CDR1 MNHGY, CDR2 SVAAGI. Trimming took 6 bases from V and 3 from J; bases not matched to a gene: 10. CDR3 length: 15 residues. CDR3 sequence (DNA): TGTGCCAGCAGATTGACAGGGACAAGTTACTATGGCTACACCTTC. Protein product: CASRLTGTSYYGYTF.

This clonotype was recorded a few times. The chain combines TRBV25-1 with TRBJ2-1; D is undetermined. Trimming cost V 7 bases and J 2 bases, with 12 bases left between them. The CDR3 has 14 residues. Germline V gene data show CDR1 as MGHDK and CDR2 as SYGVNS. CDR3 sequence: CASTKTSTYNEQFF. The CDR3 DNA is TGTGCCAGCACTAAGACCAGTACCTACAATGAGCAGTTCTTC.

This clonotype was recorded a few times. V and J are TRBV4-1 and TRBJ1-4; D gene uncertain. The CDR3 is 19 amino acids. Germline CDR1 MGHRA, CDR2 YSYEKL. Trimming removed 4 bases from V and 2 bases from J, with 23 bases in between. The CDR3 sequence is CASSPHGKGYTQTNEKLFF. CDR3 nucleotides: TGCGCCAGCAGCCCTCACGGGAAGGGATATACGCAGACTAATGAAAAACTGTTTTTT.

This clonotype was counted between two and nine times. The CDR3: CASNPDAHPYNEQFF. The CDR3 DNA reads as TGTGCCAGCAATCCTGACGCACACCCATACAATGAGCAGTTCTTC. The chain couples TRBV9 to TRBJ2-1, with unresolved D. V dropped 6 bases and J dropped 4 bases, with 17 bases sitting between them. The CDR3 consists of 15 residues. Per the germline V gene, CDR1 is SGDLS and CDR2 is YYNGEE. Full variable domain (missing parts from reference TRBV9 and TRBJ2-1): DSGVTQTPKHLITATGQRVTLRCSPRSGDLSVYWYQQSLDQGLQFLIQYYNGEERAKGNILERFSAQQFPDLHSELNLSSLELGDSALYFCASNPDAHPYNEQFFGPGTRLTVL.

As regards this clonotype: One junction end disagrees with the germline gene, perhaps due to a read error. The chain carries TRBV7-7 and TRBJ2-5; D is possibly TRBD2 (7 bases). Germline CDR1 is SSHAT and CDR2 is FNYEAQ (reference sequence). The CDR3 runs 13 residues. The DNA for the CDR3 is TGTGCTAGCAGCCGCAGGGGAGGGGAGACCCAGTACTTC. It translates to CASSRRGGETQYF.

This clonotype was picked up many times. This chain links TRBV4-1 with TRBJ2-5, with 9 bases aligning to TRBD2. Germline CDR1 is MGHRA and CDR2 is YSYEKL. V lost 2 bases and J lost 1; bases outside the gene matches: 20. The CDR3 totals 21 residues. The CDR3 region is CASSQKPHQRGLAGLQETQYF. The CDR3 bases are TGCGCCAGCAGCCAAAAGCCCCACCAAAGGGGGCTAGCGGGGCTCCAAGAGACCCAGTACTTC.

There are many counts of this clonotype. The V and J genes are TRBV5-1 and TRBJ2-7; the D gene is possibly TRBD1 (6 bases). CDR1 is SGHRS and CDR2 is YFSETQ in the germline V gene. Deletions cut 0 bases from V and 2 bases from J, with 12 bases between. The CDR3 is made up of 15 amino acids. The CDR3 bases are TGCGCCAGCAGCTTGGAATTGGGGGCGGCCTACGAGCAGTACTTC. Protein: CASSLELGAAYEQYF. Combining the CDR3 with reference TRBV5-1 and TRBJ2-7 gives the whole variable domain KAGVTQTPRYLIKTRGQQVTLSCSPISGHRSVSWYQQTPGQGLQFLFEYFSETQRNKGNFPGRFSGRQFSNSRSEMNVSTLELGDSALYLCASSLELGAAYEQYFGPGTRLTVT.

A few counts support this clonotype. The V gene is TRBV19, the J gene TRBJ2-4, with TRBD1 matching 8 bases. With V trimmed by 5 bases and J by 2 bases, 5 bases remained unmatched. CDR1 and CDR2 from the germline V gene are LNHDA and SQIVND (reference sequence). The CDR3 spans 15 residues. CDR3 loop: CASSRTGITKNIQYF. CDR3 DNA: TGTGCCAGTAGTCGGACAGGGATAACCAAAAACATTCAGTACTTC.

This clonotype was found a few times. The chain uses TRBV20-1 and TRBJ1-2; 11 nucleotides align to TRBD1. The CDR3 covers 15 residues. V lost 2 bases and J lost 4; bases outside the gene matches: 6. The germline V gene encodes CDR1 DFQATT and CDR2 SNEGSKA (reference sequence). DNA of the CDR3: TGCAGTGCTAGACACGGCGGGACAGGGGGCTATGGCTACACCTTC. This codes for CSARHGGTGGYGYTF.

The genes are TRBV9 and TRBJ2-3; 8 nucleotides line up with TRBD2. The germline gives CDR1 SGDLS, CDR2 YYNGEE. The CDR3 consists of 15 residues. The V gene end was trimmed by 0 bases and the J gene end by 2 bases; junction bases not matched to a gene: 2. The CDR3 here is CASSVERGYTDTQYF. CDR3 in DNA: TGTGCCAGCAGCGTAGAGCGGGGGTACACAGATACGCAGTATTTT.

Remarks on this clonotype: At one end, the junction sequence differs from germline, possibly due to a read error. The chain combines TRBV20-1 with TRBJ2-3; D uncertain. The CDR3 length is 11 residues. Germline-derived CDR1 and CDR2 are DFQATT and SNEGSKA (reference sequence). For the CDR3, the DNA is TGTGCCGATACAAACACAGATACGCAGTATTTT. It codes for CADTNTDTQYF.